These 5 T cell receptor beta chains share one sample of origin, sequenced in a study of control samples from healthy donors and cancer patients. Data came from immunoSEQ multiplex PCR; TCRdb stores just in-frame clones and leaves some out. The sample includes 95,000 to 150,000 clones, 80% to 95% of them seen just once. Sample: PBMCs. These receptors all stem from an elderly man with head and neck cancer.

The genes are TRBV4-1 and TRBJ1-6; 8 bases align to TRBD1. V lost 0 bases, J lost 7 bases, and 11 bases stayed unmatched. CDR3 size: 18 residues. Germline assignment: CDR1 MGHRA and CDR2 YSYEKL. The CDR3 coding sequence is TGCGCCAGCAGCCAAGAATCGGGCCTGGCAGGGGGCAATTCACCCCTCCACTTT. It is translated as CASSQESGLAGGNSPLHF.

The chain combines TRBV13 with TRBJ2-1; the match to TRBD2 covers 15 bases. The CDR3 runs 18 residues. The germline gives CDR1 PRHDT, CDR2 FYEKMQ (reference sequence). V trimming: 3 bases; J trimming: 0 bases; junction bases outside the gene matches: 3. CDR3 DNA: TGTGCCAGCAGCTTGGGACTAGCGGGAGGCCTCTCCTACAATGAGCAGTTCTTC. It encodes CASSLGLAGGLSYNEQFF. Looking up the rest from reference TRBV13 and TRBJ2-1 gives the full variable domain: AAGVIQSPRHLIKEKRETATLKCYPIPRHDTVYWYQQGPGQDPQFLISFYEKMQSDKGSIPDRFSAQQFSDYHSELNMSSLELGDSALYFCASSLGLAGGLSYNEQFFGPGTRLTVL.

This chain uses TRBV12-5 with TRBJ2-2; 12 bases align to TRBD2. Germline CDR1 is LGHNT and CDR2 is FRNRAP. V was clipped by 1 base and J by 6 bases; unmatched bases: 6. The CDR3 has 17 amino acids. The CDR3 loop reads CASGLGPSSGGAGELFF. The CDR3 DNA is TGTGCTAGTGGTTTGGGCCCTTCTAGCGGGGGGGCCGGGGAGCTGTTTTTT.

This clone was seen just once. The chain has TRBV2 and TRBJ1-3; D not certain. Germline CDR1 is SNHLY and CDR2 is FYNNEI. Trimming cost V 0 bases and J 2 bases, with 11 bases left between them. The CDR3 covers 16 residues. CDR3 residues: CASSEAPGVTGNTIYF. As DNA, the CDR3 is TGTGCCAGCAGTGAAGCCCCCGGGGTAACTGGAAACACCATATATTTT. The variable domain in full, with the rest retrieved from reference TRBV2 and TRBJ1-3, is EPEVTQTPSHQVTQMGQEVILRCVPISNHLYFYWYRQILGQKVEFLVSFYNNEISEKSEIFDDQFSVERPDGSNFTLKIRSTKLEDSAMYFCASSEAPGVTGNTIYFGEGSWLTVV.

This chain links TRBV5-8 with TRBJ1-6; TRBD1 is a possible D gene (5 bases). Per germline, CDR1 SGHTS and CDR2 YDEGEE. The length of the CDR3 is 15 residues. Trimming left V 1 base short and J 5 bases short, with 10 bases between. For the CDR3, the DNA is TGTGCCAGCAGCTTGATCCGGACACATAATTCACCCCTCCACTTT. It yields the protein CASSLIRTHNSPLHF.